The clone carrying this T cell receptor (beta chain) was counted many times. What it recognizes is unknown. The V and J ends lost 5 bases and 0 bases respectively, with 15 bases between them. Germline V gene lookup returns CDR1 SGHTA and CDR2 FQGTGA. CDR3 size: 16 residues. From RNA transcripts, TCR beta CDR3 regions were amplified. The HTBI primer set served for first-round RT-PCR of the TCR CDR3. TCRdb passed the multiplex PCR reads through MiXCR, listing each CDR3 protein once. The data show hundreds of thousands of distinct CDR3 sequences, over 15% seen once. Ophthalmopathy patients had moderate-to-severe active disease, CAS ≥3, NOSPECS ≥4, and disease duration under 3 months. Based on clinical symptoms, serum thyroxine and TRAb, thyroid ultrasound and orbital computed tomography, diagnoses were reached. The sample comes from a study of T cells in Graves' hyperthyroidism and ophthalmopathy. For the study at large: Initial diagnosis, before any treatment, was when peripheral blood was collected. Whole-study results and caveats: Clonotypes that were expanded in thyroid above 0.001 mostly appeared in blood too.

The receptor was derived from an older woman with Graves' ophthalmopathy. This chain joins TRBV7-3 and TRBJ2-3; maybe TRBD2 (5 bases). Source material: blood. CDR3 nucleotide sequence: TGTGCCAGCAGCGGAGGCAGGTTTTCTAGCACAGATACGCAGTATTTT. It codes for CASSGGRFSSTDTQYF.